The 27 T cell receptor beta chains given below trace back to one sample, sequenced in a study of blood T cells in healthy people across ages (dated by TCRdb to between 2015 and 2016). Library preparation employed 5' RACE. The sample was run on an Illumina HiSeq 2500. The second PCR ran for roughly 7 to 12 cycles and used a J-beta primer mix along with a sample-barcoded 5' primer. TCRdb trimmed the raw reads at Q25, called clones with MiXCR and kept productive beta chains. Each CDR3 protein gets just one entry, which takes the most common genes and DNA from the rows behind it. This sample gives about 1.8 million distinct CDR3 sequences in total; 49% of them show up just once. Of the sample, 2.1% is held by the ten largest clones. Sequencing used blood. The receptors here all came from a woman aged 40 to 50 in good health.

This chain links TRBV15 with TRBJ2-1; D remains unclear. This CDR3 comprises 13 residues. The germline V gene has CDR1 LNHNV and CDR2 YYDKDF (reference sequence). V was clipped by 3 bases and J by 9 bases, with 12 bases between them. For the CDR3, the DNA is TGTGCCACCAGCAGTGGATTAAATGGTGAGCAGTTCTTC. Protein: CATSSGLNGEQFF. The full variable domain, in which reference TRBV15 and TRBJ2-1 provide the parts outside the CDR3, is DAMVIQNPRYQVTQFGKPVTLSCSQTLNHNVMYWYQQKSSQAPKLLFHYYDKDFNNEADTPDNFQSRRPNTSFCFLDIRSPGLGDTAMYLCATSSGLNGEQFFGPGTRLTVL.

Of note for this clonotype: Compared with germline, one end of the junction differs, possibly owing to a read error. This CDR3 is CAGSLETGNSPLHF. The CDR3 DNA reads TGTGCCGGCAGTTTGGAGACAGGGAATTCACCCCTCCACTTT. The J gene is TRBJ1-6, the V gene TRBV27, with 7 nucleotides matching TRBD1. This CDR3 has 14 amino acids. The germline V gene encodes CDR1 MNHEY and CDR2 SMNVEV (reference sequence).

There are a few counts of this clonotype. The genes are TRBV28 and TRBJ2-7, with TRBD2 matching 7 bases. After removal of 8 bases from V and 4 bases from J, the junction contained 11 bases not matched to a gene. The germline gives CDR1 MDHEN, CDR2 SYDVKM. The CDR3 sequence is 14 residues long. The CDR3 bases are TGTGCCAGCGAGGGACGGGACTACAGATACGAGCAGTACTTC. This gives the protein CASEGRDYRYEQYF.

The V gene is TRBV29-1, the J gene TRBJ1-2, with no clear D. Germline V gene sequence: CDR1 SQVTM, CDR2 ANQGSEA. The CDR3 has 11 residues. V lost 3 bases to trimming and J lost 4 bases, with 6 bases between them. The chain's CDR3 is CSVETVYGYTF. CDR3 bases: TGCAGCGTTGAGACGGTCTATGGCTACACCTTC.

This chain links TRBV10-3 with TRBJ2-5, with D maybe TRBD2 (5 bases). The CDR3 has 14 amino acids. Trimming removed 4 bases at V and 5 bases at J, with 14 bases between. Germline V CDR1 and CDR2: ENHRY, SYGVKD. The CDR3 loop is CAISGFSRGETQYF. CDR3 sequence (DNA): TGTGCCATCAGTGGTTTTTCCCGAGGGGAGACCCAGTACTTC.

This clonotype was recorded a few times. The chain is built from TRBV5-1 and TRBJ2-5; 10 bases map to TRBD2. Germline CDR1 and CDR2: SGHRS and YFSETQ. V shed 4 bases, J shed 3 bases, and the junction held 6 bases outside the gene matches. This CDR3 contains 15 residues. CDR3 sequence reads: CASSTSGGDEETQYF. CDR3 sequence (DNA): TGCGCCAGCAGCACCAGCGGGGGGGACGAAGAGACCCAGTACTTC.

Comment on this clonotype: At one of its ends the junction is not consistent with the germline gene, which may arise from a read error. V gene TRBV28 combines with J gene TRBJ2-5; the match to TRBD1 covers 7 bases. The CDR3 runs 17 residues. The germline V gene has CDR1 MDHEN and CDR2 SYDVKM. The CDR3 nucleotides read TGTGCCTGCAGGACTTTGAGACTGGGACAGACCCAAGAGACCCAGTACTTC. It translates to CACRTLRLGQTQETQYF.

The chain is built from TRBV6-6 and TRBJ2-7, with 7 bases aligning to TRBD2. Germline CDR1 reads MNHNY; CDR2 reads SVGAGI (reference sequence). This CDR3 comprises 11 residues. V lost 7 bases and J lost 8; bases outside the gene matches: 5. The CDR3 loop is CASNSGGQQYF. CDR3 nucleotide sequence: TGTGCCAGCAACTCGGGGGGACAGCAGTACTTC.

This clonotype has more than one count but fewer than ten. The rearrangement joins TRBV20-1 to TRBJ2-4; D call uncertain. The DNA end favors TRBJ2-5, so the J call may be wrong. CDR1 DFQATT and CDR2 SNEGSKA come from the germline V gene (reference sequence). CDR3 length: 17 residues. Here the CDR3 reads CSARDIKGGGDQETQYF. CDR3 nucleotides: TGCAGTGCTAGGGATATCAAGGGCGGTGGGGACCAAGAGACCCAGTACTTC.

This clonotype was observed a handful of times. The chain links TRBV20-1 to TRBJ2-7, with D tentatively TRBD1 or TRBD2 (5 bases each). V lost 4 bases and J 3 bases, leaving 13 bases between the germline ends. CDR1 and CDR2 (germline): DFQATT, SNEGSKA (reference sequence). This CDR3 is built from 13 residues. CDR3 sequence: CSATGTLYYEQYF. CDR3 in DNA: TGCAGTGCTACCGGGACGTTGTACTACGAGCAGTACTTC.

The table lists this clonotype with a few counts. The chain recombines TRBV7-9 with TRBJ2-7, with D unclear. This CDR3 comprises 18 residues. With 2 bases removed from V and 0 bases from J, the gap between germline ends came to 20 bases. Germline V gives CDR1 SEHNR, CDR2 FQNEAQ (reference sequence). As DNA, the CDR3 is TGTGCCAGCAGCTTATTCCGATCCGCCTCAGCTTTCTCCTACGAGCAGTACTTC. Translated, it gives CASSLFRSASAFSYEQYF.

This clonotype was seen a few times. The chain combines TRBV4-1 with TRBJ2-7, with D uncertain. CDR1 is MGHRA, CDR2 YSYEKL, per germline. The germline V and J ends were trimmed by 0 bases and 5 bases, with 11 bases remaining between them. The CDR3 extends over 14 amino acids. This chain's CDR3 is CASSQEPESNEQYF. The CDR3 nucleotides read TGCGCCAGCAGCCAAGAACCGGAGAGCAACGAGCAGTACTTC.

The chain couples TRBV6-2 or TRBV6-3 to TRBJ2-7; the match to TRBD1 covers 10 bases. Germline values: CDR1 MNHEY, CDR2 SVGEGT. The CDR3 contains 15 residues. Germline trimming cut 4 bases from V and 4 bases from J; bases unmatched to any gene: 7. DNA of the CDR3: TGTGCCAGCAGTTGGACCGGGACAGGGGTTTACGAGCAGTACTTC. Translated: CASSWTGTGVYEQYF.

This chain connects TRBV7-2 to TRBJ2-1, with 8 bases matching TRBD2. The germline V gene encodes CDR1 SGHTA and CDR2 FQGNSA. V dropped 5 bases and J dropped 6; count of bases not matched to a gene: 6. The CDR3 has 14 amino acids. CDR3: CASSNDGTSNEQFF. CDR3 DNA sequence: TGTGCCAGCAGCAACGACGGGACTAGCAATGAGCAGTTCTTC.

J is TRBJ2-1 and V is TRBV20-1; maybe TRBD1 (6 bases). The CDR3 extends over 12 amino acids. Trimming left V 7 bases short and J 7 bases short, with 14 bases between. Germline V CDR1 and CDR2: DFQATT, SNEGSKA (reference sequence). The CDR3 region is CSVPGQKNEQFF. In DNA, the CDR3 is TGCAGTGTTCCGGGACAAAAAAATGAGCAGTTCTTC.

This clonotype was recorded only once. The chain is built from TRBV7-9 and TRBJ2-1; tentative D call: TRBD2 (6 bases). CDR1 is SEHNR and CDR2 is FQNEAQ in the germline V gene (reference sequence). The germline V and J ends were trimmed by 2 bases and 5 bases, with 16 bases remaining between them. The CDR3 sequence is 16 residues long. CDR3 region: CASSLIQAGHDNEQFF. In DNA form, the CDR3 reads TGTGCCAGCAGCTTAATCCAGGCGGGGCACGACAATGAGCAGTTCTTC.

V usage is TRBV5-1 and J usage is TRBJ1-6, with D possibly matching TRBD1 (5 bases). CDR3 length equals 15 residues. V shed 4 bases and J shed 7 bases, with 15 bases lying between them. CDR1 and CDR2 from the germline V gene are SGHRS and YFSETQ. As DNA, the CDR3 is TGCGCCAGCAGCCAAGAGACAGCCAGAAATTCACCCCTCCACTTT. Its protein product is CASSQETARNSPLHF. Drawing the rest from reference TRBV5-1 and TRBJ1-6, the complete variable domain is KAGVTQTPRYLIKTRGQQVTLSCSPISGHRSVSWYQQTPGQGLQFLFEYFSETQRNKGNFPGRFSGRQFSNSRSEMNVSTLELGDSALYLCASSQETARNSPLHFGNGTRLTVT.

As DNA, the CDR3 is TGTGCCAGCAGTCCGACAGGGGGGACTAATGAAAAACTGTTTTTT. This sequence encodes CASSPTGGTNEKLFF. V and J are TRBV27 and TRBJ1-4, with 9 bases fitting TRBD1. This CDR3 contains 15 residues. The V and J ends lost 5 bases and 2 bases, in that order; junction bases with no gene match: 3. Germline CDR1 MNHEY, CDR2 SMNVEV (reference sequence).

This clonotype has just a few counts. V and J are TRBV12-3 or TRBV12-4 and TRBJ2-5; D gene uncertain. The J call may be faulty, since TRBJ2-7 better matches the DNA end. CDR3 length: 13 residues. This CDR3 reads CASSFLAPYEQYF. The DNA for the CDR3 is TGTGCCAGCAGTTTCTTGGCCCCATACGAGCAGTACTTC.

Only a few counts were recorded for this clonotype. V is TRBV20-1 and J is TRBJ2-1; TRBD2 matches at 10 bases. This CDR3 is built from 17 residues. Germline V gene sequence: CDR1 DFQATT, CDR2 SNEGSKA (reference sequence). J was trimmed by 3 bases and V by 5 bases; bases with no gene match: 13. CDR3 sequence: CSASKAGGRNYYNEQFF. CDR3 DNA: TGCAGTGCTTCCAAAGCGGGGGGGCGAAATTACTACAATGAGCAGTTCTTC.

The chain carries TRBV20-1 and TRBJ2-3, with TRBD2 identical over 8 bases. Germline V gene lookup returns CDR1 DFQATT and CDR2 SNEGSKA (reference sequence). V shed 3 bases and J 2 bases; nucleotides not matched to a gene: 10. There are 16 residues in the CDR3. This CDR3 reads CSASMPAGDFTDTQYF. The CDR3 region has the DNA TGCAGTGCTAGCATGCCAGCGGGGGATTTCACAGATACGCAGTATTTT.

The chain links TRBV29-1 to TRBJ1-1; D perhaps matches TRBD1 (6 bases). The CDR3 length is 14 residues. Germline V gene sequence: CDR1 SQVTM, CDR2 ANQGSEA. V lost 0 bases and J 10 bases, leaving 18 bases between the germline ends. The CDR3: CSVEDLQGSSLAFF. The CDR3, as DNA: TGCAGCGTTGAAGATCTCCAGGGGTCCAGTCTAGCTTTCTTT.

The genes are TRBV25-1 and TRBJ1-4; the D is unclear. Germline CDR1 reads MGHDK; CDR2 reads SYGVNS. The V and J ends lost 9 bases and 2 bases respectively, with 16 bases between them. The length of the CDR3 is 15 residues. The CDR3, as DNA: TGTGCCAGTAGCGACACGGCCGGGACTAATGAAAAACTGTTTTTT. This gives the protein CASSDTAGTNEKLFF.

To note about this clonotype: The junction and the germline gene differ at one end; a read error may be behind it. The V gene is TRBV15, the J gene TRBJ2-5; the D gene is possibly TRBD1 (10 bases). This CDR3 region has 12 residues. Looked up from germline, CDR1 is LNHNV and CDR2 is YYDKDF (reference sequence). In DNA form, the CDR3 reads TGTGCCGCCAGCGGGGGGACAGGGGTGCAGTACTTC. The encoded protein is CAASGGTGVQYF.

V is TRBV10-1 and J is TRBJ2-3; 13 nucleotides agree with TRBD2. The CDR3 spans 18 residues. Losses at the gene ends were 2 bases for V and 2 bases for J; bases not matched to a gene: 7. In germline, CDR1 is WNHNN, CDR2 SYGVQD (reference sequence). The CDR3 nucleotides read TGCGCCAGCAGTGAGCGGTCCGGACTAGCGGGAGTCACAGATACGCAGTATTTT. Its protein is CASSERSGLAGVTDTQYF.

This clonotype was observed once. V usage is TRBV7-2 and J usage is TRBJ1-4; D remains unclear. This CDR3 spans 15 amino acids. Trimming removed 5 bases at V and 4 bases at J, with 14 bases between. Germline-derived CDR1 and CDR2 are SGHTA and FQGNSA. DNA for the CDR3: TGTGCCAGCAGCCCGGATGGCATGATTAATGAAAAACTGTTTTTT. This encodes CASSPDGMINEKLFF.

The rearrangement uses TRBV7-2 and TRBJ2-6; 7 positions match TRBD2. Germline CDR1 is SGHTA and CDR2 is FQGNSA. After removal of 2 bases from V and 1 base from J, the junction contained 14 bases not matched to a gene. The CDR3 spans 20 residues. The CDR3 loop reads CASSLKFQRGATSGANVLTF. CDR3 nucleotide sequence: TGTGCCAGCAGCTTAAAGTTCCAGCGGGGTGCAACGTCTGGGGCCAACGTCCTGACTTTC.